This entry describes one T cell receptor (beta chain). The CDR3 contains 13 residues. Germline V CDR1 and CDR2: SNHLY, FYNNEI. V lost 5 bases and J 0 bases, leaving 7 bases between the germline ends. Per the original data handling: How many nucleated cells were present was estimated from reference gene primer amplification. TCRdb's table, derived via immunoSEQ multiplex PCR, lists solely in-frame clones and lacks some. V and J calls and clone size are given by that table; D and trimming were obtained from the DNA. This sample yields some 200,000 clones, of which 75% to 90% are seen a single time; more than 4.5% belongs to the top ten. The data stem from a study of blood T cell repertoires in COVID-19. Across the study: Sites across the United States, Italy and Spain contributed samples from acute and convalescent COVID-19. From T cells, B-cell-depleted T cells, or PBMCs came the material, which was cDNA or gDNA.

The chain uses TRBV2 and TRBJ1-1; D unclear. The material sequenced was peripheral blood. This TCR derives from a woman in her forties with acute or convalescent COVID-19. The CDR3 DNA is TGTGCCAGCAGTAAATACATGAACACTGAAGCTTTCTTT. Translated, it gives CASSKYMNTEAFF. Looking up the rest from reference TRBV2 and TRBJ1-1 gives the full variable domain: EPEVTQTPSHQVTQMGQEVILRCVPISNHLYFYWYRQILGQKVEFLVSFYNNEISEKSEIFDDQFSVERPDGSNFTLKIRSTKLEDSAMYFCASSKYMNTEAFFGQGTRLTVV.